This paragraph covers one T cell receptor (beta chain) sequence. What it recognizes is unknown. The sample originates from a study of shared clonotypes between healthy human individuals. Some clones are missing from TCRdb's copy, which holds only in-frame ones; the method was immunoSEQ multiplex PCR. The table shows 110,000 or so clones, with about 70% occurring only once. Study findings and constraints: Donor clonotype sharing was expected to depend on sequencing depth.

This TCR was sampled from a woman aged 30 to 39 in good health. Specimen: memory CD8+ T cells sorted from blood. Specified subset: CD45RO+ cells pooled with CCR7-negative TemRA cells.

CDR3 residues: CASSWGHNTGELFF. The DNA of the CDR3 is TGCGCCAGCAGCTGGGGACATAACACCGGGGAGCTGTTTTTT. The J gene is TRBJ2-2, the V gene TRBV5-1; D may be TRBD1 (6 bases). Germline CDR1 is SGHRS and CDR2 is YFSETQ. V lost 3 bases and J lost 2, with 8 bases in between. CDR3 length: 14 residues.